Following are 22 T cell receptor beta chains from one sample sequenced in a study of blood T cell repertoires in COVID-19 (TCRdb year 2020). The library was obtained by the immunoSEQ multiplex PCR assay. Sourced from immuneACCESS, this table was stored by TCRdb with only in-frame sequences that have V and J called. A share of the clones is absent; for the studies checked, an unresolved V gene accounts for under half, and the remainder has no known explanation. The sample data list some 170,000 clones, and around 82% of these were observed just once. The leading ten clones occupy under 7% of the sample. Sequencing was done on a sample of PBMCs or T cells enriched from blood (not recorded which). The origin of the receptors is a man aged 35 to 55 who had recovered from COVID-19.

As to this clone: A read error may produce the germline difference seen at one junction end. The gene calls are TRBV4-1 and TRBJ2-3; 16 bases are shared with TRBD2. Germline lookup yields CDR1 MGHRA and CDR2 YSYEKL. The CDR3 has 19 amino acids. The DNA of the CDR3 is TGCGCCCGCAGCCGCCCGCCCGGGACTAGCGGGGGGGCCCCAGATACGCAGTATTTT. It encodes CARSRPPGTSGGAPDTQYF.

The chain's CDR3 is CSVDRGNYGYTF. CDR3 nucleotide sequence: TGCAGCGTGGACAGGGGAAACTATGGCTACACCTTC. The V and J genes are TRBV29-1 and TRBJ1-2; 9 nucleotides match TRBD1. The length of the CDR3 is 12 residues. J lost 2 bases, V lost 6 bases, and 1 base had no gene match. Germline CDR1 is SQVTM and CDR2 is ANQGSEA.

This clone was picked up a small number of times. The chain's CDR3 is CASSDLGAGGTEAFF. The CDR3 DNA sequence: TGCGCCAGCAGTGACCTGGGAGCCGGGGGCACTGAAGCTTTCTTT. The J gene is TRBJ1-1, the V gene TRBV10-1; possible D gene TRBD1, 5 bases. Trimming took off 3 bases at V and 4 bases at J, with 15 bases between the two ends. Germline V gives CDR1 WNHNN, CDR2 SYGVQD (reference sequence). CDR3 length: 15 amino acids.

J is TRBJ1-1 and V is TRBV19; 10 bases align to TRBD1. The CDR3 spans 15 residues. V lost 4 bases, J lost 5 bases, and 7 bases stayed unmatched. Looked up from germline, CDR1 is LNHDA and CDR2 is SQIVND (reference sequence). The CDR3 DNA sequence: TGTGCCAGTAGTAAAGGGGACAGGGGTTTAACTGAAGCTTTCTTT. It translates to CASSKGDRGLTEAFF. Drawing the rest from reference TRBV19 and TRBJ1-1, the complete variable domain is DGGITQSPKYLFRKEGQNVTLSCEQNLNHDAMYWYRQDPGQGLRLIYYSQIVNDFQKGDIAEGYSVSREKKESFPLTVTSAQKNPTAFYLCASSKGDRGLTEAFFGQGTRLTVV.

V and J are TRBV11-3 and TRBJ2-1; TRBD2 matches at 8 bases. Germline CDR1 reads SGHNT; CDR2 reads YENEEA. With 2 bases clipped from V and 2 bases from J, the junction kept 11 bases outside the gene matches. The CDR3 contains 18 residues. CDR3 protein: CASSLLLTGGPTYNEQFF. Written as DNA, the CDR3 is TGTGCCAGCAGCTTACTACTCACGGGGGGGCCCACCTACAATGAGCAGTTCTTC.

This clone was counted a few times. This chain joins TRBV3-1 (or the pseudogene TRBV3-2) and TRBJ1-3, with 7 bases fitting TRBD1. Germline V CDR1 and CDR2: LGHDT, YNNKEL (reference sequence). The CDR3 is 17 amino acids. The trim removed 3 bases at V and 4 bases at J, leaving 12 bases unmatched. CDR3 DNA sequence: TGTGCCAGCAGCCAGTACGGTGAGGGGGCGAGAGGAAACACCATATATTTT. It codes for CASSQYGEGARGNTIYF.

The rearrangement links TRBV18 to TRBJ1-1; D unresolved. The germline V and J ends were trimmed by 3 bases and 6 bases, with 8 bases remaining between them. This CDR3 is 12 amino acids long. CDR1 and CDR2 from the germline V gene are KGHSH and LQKENI. The CDR3 DNA follows: TGTGCCAGCTCACCGGAGAGAGCTGAAGCTTTCTTT. Protein product: CASSPERAEAFF.

This rearrangement joins TRBV10-3 to TRBJ2-7; the match to TRBD2 covers 7 bases. V was clipped by 0 bases and J by 6 bases; unmatched bases: 5. Germline CDR1 and CDR2: ENHRY and SYGVKD. This CDR3 comprises 14 residues. CDR3 DNA sequence: TGTGCCATCAGTGAGTCGACTAGCAGTCTCGAGCAGTACTTC. Residues: CAISESTSSLEQYF.

V and J are TRBV30 and TRBJ1-1, with D unclear. This CDR3 region has 13 residues. Germline V CDR1 and CDR2: GTSNPN, SVGIG (reference sequence). V lost 2 bases and J lost 2, with 9 bases in between. The CDR3 region has the DNA TGTGCCTGGAGTCACAGCCAAAACACTGAAGCTTTCTTT. It codes for CAWSHSQNTEAFF.

The chain uses TRBV3-1 (or the pseudogene TRBV3-2) and TRBJ2-3; 9 bases match TRBD2. The trim removed 1 base at V and 2 bases at J, leaving 16 bases unmatched. The CDR3 consists of 20 residues. CDR1 LGHDT and CDR2 YNNKEL come from the germline V gene (reference sequence). CDR3 DNA: TGTGCCAGCAGCCAAGCGGGATCTACCAGCGGGGGGCCCCTCACAGATACGCAGTATTTT. This codes for CASSQAGSTSGGPLTDTQYF.

This clone is a singleton in its sample. The chain has TRBV4-1 and TRBJ2-7; no clear D gene. CDR3 size: 13 residues. V was pared by 3 bases and J by 4 bases, with 10 bases between. Germline V CDR1 and CDR2: MGHRA, YSYEKL. The CDR3 here is CASSHSFPYEQYF. CDR3 coding DNA: TGCGCCAGCAGCCATAGTTTCCCGTACGAGCAGTACTTC.

V and J are TRBV27 and TRBJ1-1, with TRBD1 identical over 7 bases. The CDR3 totals 16 residues. Germline-derived CDR1 and CDR2 are MNHEY and SMNVEV (reference sequence). J was trimmed by 1 base and V by 6 bases; bases with no gene match: 11. CDR3 sequence (DNA): TGTGCCAGCAGCCACTACACGGGACAGTCGAACACTGAAGCTTTCTTT. Translation gives CASSHYTGQSNTEAFF.

This clone has just one count. V and J are TRBV12-3 or TRBV12-4 and TRBJ2-1, with unresolved D. Trimming left V 2 bases short and J 8 bases short, with 7 bases between. CDR3 length: 12 amino acids. The CDR3 spells CASSLTLDEQFF. CDR3 bases: TGTGCCAGCAGTTTAACCTTAGATGAGCAGTTCTTC.

This clone was seen repeatedly, ten times or more. The J gene is TRBJ1-1, the V gene TRBV23-1, with 9 bases identical to TRBD1. TRBV23-1 is labeled an ORF, and its function is uncertain. Germline trimming cut 2 bases from V and 3 bases from J; bases unmatched to any gene: 7. There are 16 residues in the CDR3. This CDR3 reads CASSQDRGKGDTEAFF. The DNA of the CDR3 is TGCGCCAGCAGTCAAGACAGGGGGAAAGGGGACACTGAAGCTTTCTTT.

V gene TRBV2 combines with J gene TRBJ1-5, with a weak D call TRBD1 (6 bases). Per germline, CDR1 SNHLY and CDR2 FYNNEI. Trimming cost V 6 bases and J 7 bases, with 16 bases left between them. The CDR3 extends over 14 amino acids. CDR3 coding DNA: TGTGCCAGCAGGGATTCGAGCAGGGGCCAGCCCCAGCATTTT. This sequence encodes CASRDSSRGQPQHF. Based on the CDR3 plus reference TRBV2 and TRBJ1-5, the full variable domain is EPEVTQTPSHQVTQMGQEVILRCVPISNHLYFYWYRQILGQKVEFLVSFYNNEISEKSEIFDDQFSVERPDGSNFTLKIRSTKLEDSAMYFCASRDSSRGQPQHFGDGTRLSIL.

This clone was recorded a few times. The chain employs TRBV12-2 and TRBJ1-1; the DNA was not compared with TRBD1, the D call given in the table. TRBV12-2 is an annotated pseudogene. This CDR3 is built from 14 residues. The CDR3 spells CASRLVQIYTEAFF. The CDR3 DNA is TGTGCAAGTCGCTTAGTTCAAATTTACACTGAAGCTTTCTTT.

The chain recombines TRBV12-3 or TRBV12-4 with TRBJ1-2; perhaps TRBD1 as D (6 bases). Trimming took 5 bases from V and 6 from J, leaving 7 bases between them. The CDR3 runs 11 residues. CDR3 protein: CASSTGNGYTF. DNA for the CDR3: TGTGCCAGCAGTACAGGGAATGGCTACACCTTC.

This clone has just one count. For the CDR3, the DNA is TGCGCCAGCAGCTTCGGGACAGGAGGCACTGAAGCTTTCTTT. It is translated as CASSFGTGGTEAFF. The chain has TRBV5-1 and TRBJ1-1; 8 positions agree with TRBD1. CDR1 is SGHRS, CDR2 YFSETQ, per germline. This CDR3 has 14 amino acids. The trim removed 2 bases at V and 4 bases at J, leaving 4 bases unmatched.

The chain is built from TRBV5-4 and TRBJ1-6; a weak D match, TRBD1 (5 bases). V gave up 0 bases and J gave up 14 bases, with 12 bases separating them. CDR3 size: 13 residues. Germline V gives CDR1 SGHNT, CDR2 YYREEE (reference sequence). This CDR3 reads CASSLAGLRSLHF. CDR3 DNA: TGTGCCAGCAGCTTGGCAGGGTTGAGGTCCCTCCACTTT.

This chain uses TRBV14 with TRBJ1-2; tentatively, D is TRBD1 (5 bases). V lost 5 bases and J lost 0, with 13 bases in between. Germline lookup yields CDR1 SGHDN and CDR2 FVKESK. The CDR3 runs 15 residues. CDR3 loop: CASSAGLTPNYGYTF. DNA of the CDR3: TGTGCCAGCAGCGCGGGGCTTACCCCTAACTATGGCTACACCTTC. Full variable domain (rest looked up from reference TRBV14 and TRBJ1-2): EAGVTQFPSHSVIEKGQTVTLRCDPISGHDNLYWYRRVMGKEIKFLLHFVKESKQDESGMPNNRFLAERTGGTYSTLKVQPAELEDSGVYFCASSAGLTPNYGYTFGSGTRLTVV.

The rearrangement links TRBV18 to TRBJ2-2; 8 bases are shared with TRBD1. This CDR3 has 18 amino acids. Germline loops: CDR1 KGHSH, CDR2 LQKENI. The V segment lost 5 bases and the J segment 0 bases; nucleotides outside the gene matches: 11. The CDR3 loop reads CASSSRDRPFANTGELFF. In nucleotides, the CDR3 is TGTGCCAGCTCATCCCGGGACAGGCCGTTCGCGAACACCGGGGAGCTGTTTTTT.

The chain employs TRBV5-3 and TRBJ1-5; tentative D call: TRBD1 (6 bases). TRBV5-3 qualifies as an ORF whose function is uncertain. The CDR3 contains 14 residues. Trimming left V 4 bases short and J 2 bases short, with 10 bases between. CDR3 sequence reads: CARSPTGRNQPQHF. CDR3 DNA sequence: TGTGCCAGAAGCCCGACAGGCCGCAATCAGCCCCAGCATTTT.